Listed below are T cell receptor beta chains from one sample, sequenced in a study of T cell repertoires in cytomegalovirus infection. TCRdb redid the calling of the reads with MiXCR, one entry per CDR3 protein. The sample lists roughly 990,000 distinct CDR3 sequences; approximately 32% were seen once. The antigens for these receptors are not known. The sample consisted of cultured CD8+ T cells from PBMCs, taken from culture after CMV antigen stimulation. These receptors originate from a human donor in good health (CMV status not recorded). Some clones in this sample may be carry-over from other donors' samples. The conserved cysteine and the conserved F or W are not part of the CDR3 here.

v_call cdr3_aa
TRBV6-5 ASSSTGLEQY
TRBV12-3/TRBV12-4 ASSFYAGGQETQY
TRBV4-1 ASSQVHDWSSYEQY
TRBV6-5 ASSWDLAGGTEAF
TRBV6-5 ASSPRDRGGTEAF
TRBV14 ASSQRDTFKADTQY
TRBV7-9 ASSLATQETGALH
TRBV10-3 AIGHDRSYEQY
TRBV20-1 SANGPILNEQF
TRBV7-9 ASSRQTTEKLF
TRBV12-3/TRBV12-4 ASTPGGLAGGPGETQY
TRBV4-1 ASSQNRGANYGYT
TRBV7-3 ASSLVGGPNEQF
TRBV5-6 ASSTEGVKDNEQF
TRBV6-5 ASTLIRDHTEAF
TRBV7-4 AGSSPTDRNDPRGALH
TRBV14 ASSQEEGGDGTQY
TRBV7-6 ASSRVSGGADEQF
TRBV7-9 ASSLERQGYNEQF
TRBV6-6 ASSYLPPDRGHDGYT
TRBV19 ASSMVRGQIDEQY
TRBV11-3 ASSFPTGAPGELF
TRBV5-5 ASSLWGPSYTGELF
TRBV7-9 ASSLSFGGGGGNEQF
TRBV29-1 SVRQLANYGYT
TRBV28 ASKKGGSGANVLT
TRBV14 ASSHPGKGLYNEQF
TRBV7-9 ASSPTTGFYNEQF
TRBV25-1 ASSEYFRVRGTYGYT
TRBV24-1 ATSDRQRTQY
TRBV7-6 ASSSRGADNEQF
TRBV5-6 ASSGETGFILPKNIQY
TRBV7-2 ASSLDAGRSYEQY
TRBV5-1 ASSLEGTLYGQY
TRBV6-5 ASSYESGGTDTQY
TRBV7-8 ASTLEDSGGGLDNEQF
TRBV27 ASSLSSRAEQY
TRBV10-2 ASSSSDGGETQY
TRBV19 ATTRGFDTEAF
TRBV11-2 ASSLAGLAGSNTQY
TRBV7-8 ASSFSFNEQF
TRBV7-6 ASPPGDRGLPYEQY
TRBV20-1 SASGTGNSYEQY
TRBV2 ASSGDDWQNTEAF
TRBV4-1 ASSQERGVNTEAF
TRBV20-1 SARQLAGTEAF
TRBV7-6 ASSPDRTLYNEQF
TRBV7-6 ASSLGSVGGRDGYT
TRBV6-5 ASSYSTTGFEEKLF